These T cell receptor beta chains were read from a single sample in a study of human T cells and chemical hapten exposure. TCRdb redid the calling of the RACE reads with MiXCR, one entry per CDR3 protein. There are fewer than 140,000 distinct CDR3 sequences in the sample; 12% occur only once, and 1.5% to 2% lies in the top ten. Sequenced material: whole blood, taken in connection with sensitization to the hapten diphenylcyclopropenone (DPC). All receptors derive from a woman in her fifties or sixties with alopecia areata. Some clones in this sample may be carry-over from other donors' samples. Each CDR3 is given with its conserved first and last residue. A D gene is named only where the DNA matches it firmly. Not all rows give a size; the values are once, few, many and, for expanded clones, a class.

many	TRBV6-4	TRBJ1-1	NA	CASSDFRGSEAFF	TGTGCCAGCAGTGACTTCAGGGGCTCTGAAGCTTTCTTT
few	TRBV29-1	TRBJ2-2	TRBD1	CSVRTGVDTGELFF	TGCAGCGTCCGGACAGGGGTGGACACCGGGGAGCTGTTTTTT
many	TRBV4-3	TRBJ1-4	NA	CASSQERLNEKLFF	TGCGCCAGCAGCCAAGAGAGACTTAATGAAAAACTGTTTTTT
few	TRBV12-3/TRBV12-4	TRBJ2-3	NA	CASTWGDTQYF	TGTGCCAGCACCTGGGGAGATACGCAGTATTTT
few	TRBV4-3	TRBJ1-2	TRBD1	CASRQGDRGGGYTF	TGCGCCAGCAGACAAGGAGACAGGGGTGGAGGCTACACCTTC
NA	TRBV7-9	TRBJ1-5	NA	CASSSTGTGNQPQHF	TGTGCCAGCAGCTCAACAGGGACGGGCAATCAGCCCCAGCATTTT
NA	TRBV7-2	TRBJ2-7	NA	CVSSFLYEQYF	TGTGTCAGCAGCTTTTTATACGAGCAGTACTTC
NA	TRBV5-4	TRBJ1-5	NA	CASSGCGNQPQHF	TGTGCCAGCAGCGGGTGCGGCAATCAGCCCCAGCATTTT
many	TRBV29-1	TRBJ1-1	NA	CSGLDRLNTEAFF	TGCAGCGGGCTCGACAGGCTTAACACTGAAGCTTTCTTT
few	TRBV4-3	TRBJ1-2	NA	CASSQPEALYGYTF	TGCGCCAGCAGCCAACCTGAAGCCCTCTATGGCTACACCTTC
few	TRBV12-3/TRBV12-4	TRBJ1-1	NA	CASSLSPTGPRTEAFF	TGTGCCAGCAGTTTATCGCCTACAGGGCCGAGAACTGAAGCTTTCTTT
NA	TRBV27	TRBJ2-1	NA	CASADKGLLGFDYNEQFF	TGTGCCAGCGCAGATAAAGGACTACTTGGCTTCGACTACAATGAGCAGTTCTTC
once	TRBV11-2	TRBJ2-2	NA	CASSLARYTGELFF	TGTGCCAGCAGCTTGGCCAGATACACCGGGGAGCTGTTTTTT
NA	TRBV9	TRBJ2-3	NA	CASSPRGRTTDTQYF	TGTGCCAGCAGCCCGCGGGGAAGAACCACAGATACGCAGTATTTT
NA	TRBV2	TRBJ1-6	NA	CASTDLRNSPLHF	TGTGCCAGCACCGATCTACGGAATTCACCCCTCCACTTT
NA	TRBV28	TRBJ2-5	TRBD1	CASSPDRAQTQYF	TGTGCCAGCAGCCCCGACAGGGCCCAGACCCAGTACTTC
NA	TRBV5-1	TRBJ1-1	NA	CASSLGDTMNTEAFF	TGCGCCAGCAGCTTGGGCGACACCATGAACACTGAAGCTTTCTTT
few	TRBV3-1	TRBJ1-1	NA	CASSQAYSNTEAFF	TGTGCCAGCAGCCAGGCCTATTCGAACACTGAAGCTTTCTTT
NA	TRBV14	TRBJ2-7	TRBD1	CASSDAPGTGYYEQYF	TGTGCCAGCAGCGACGCCCCCGGGACAGGTTACTACGAGCAGTACTTC
few	TRBV18	TRBJ1-4	NA	CASSPNVQNEKLFF	TGTGCCAGCTCACCCAACGTACAGAATGAAAAACTGTTTTTT
NA	TRBV7-2	TRBJ1-1	NA	CASSLAGGPAFF	TGTGCCAGCAGCTTAGCAGGGGGACCGGCTTTCTTT
many	TRBV24-1	TRBJ2-3	NA	CATSDRSGSTDTQYF	TGTGCCACCAGTGATCGGAGCGGGAGCACAGATACGCAGTATTTT
NA	TRBV7-6	TRBJ2-5	NA	CASSLAPTTYQETQYF	TGTGCCAGCAGCTTAGCCCCCACAACGTACCAAGAGACCCAGTACTTC
many	TRBV27	TRBJ2-7	NA	CASSPEMTYEQYF	TGTGCCAGCAGTCCAGAGATGACCTACGAGCAGTACTTC
many	TRBV19	TRBJ1-1	NA	CASSIAVWTENTEAFF	TGTGCCAGTAGTATAGCAGTTTGGACAGAGAACACTGAAGCTTTCTTT
few	TRBV19	TRBJ1-5	TRBD1	CASSIRRTGGNQPQHF	TGTGCCAGTAGTATAAGGAGGACAGGGGGAAATCAGCCCCAGCATTTT
few	TRBV12-3/TRBV12-4	TRBJ2-3	NA	CASSRLDTQYF	TGTGCCAGCAGTCGATTAGATACGCAGTATTTT
NA	TRBV7-2	TRBJ2-5	NA	CASSAPGRTETQYF	TGTGCCAGCAGCGCACCAGGGCGTACAGAGACCCAGTACTTC
few	TRBV18	TRBJ2-1	NA	CASSPGDTNEQFF	TGTGCCAGCTCACCGGGGGACACTAATGAGCAGTTCTTC
few	TRBV15	TRBJ2-3	NA	CATSRGVSGDSTDTQYF	TGTGCCACCAGCAGAGGGGTTAGCGGAGATAGCACAGATACGCAGTATTTT
NA	TRBV20-1	TRBJ2-7	NA	CSARYRGLDEQYF	TGCAGTGCTAGATACCGGGGGCTAGACGAGCAGTACTTC
few	TRBV7-6	TRBJ1-3	TRBD1	CASSQGQQRNTIYF	TGTGCCAGCAGCCAGGGACAGCAGAGAAACACCATATATTTT
many	TRBV2	TRBJ2-2	NA	CADRPGGETGELFF	TGTGCCGACCGGCCCGGGGGAGAGACCGGGGAGCTGTTTTTT
few	TRBV27	TRBJ2-6	NA	CASSSGVSGANVLTF	TGTGCCAGCAGTTCGGGGGTCTCTGGGGCCAACGTCCTGACTTTC
NA	TRBV5-1	TRBJ2-1	TRBD1	CASSLEGQGMNQFF	TGCGCCAGCAGCTTGGAGGGACAGGGAATGAATCAGTTCTTC
NA	TRBV29-1	TRBJ2-1	NA	CSVQQRNEQFF	TGCAGCGTTCAGCAGAGAAATGAGCAGTTCTTC
NA	TRBV18	TRBJ2-5	TRBD1	CASSPRTGQESQYF	TGTGCCAGCTCACCGAGGACAGGGCAAGAGTCCCAGTACTTC
few	TRBV4-3	TRBJ1-5	NA	CASSQDFGYSNQPQHF	TGCGCCAGCAGCCAAGATTTCGGCTATAGCAATCAGCCCCAGCATTTT
few	TRBV4-1	TRBJ2-3	NA	CASSQGWGTSTDTQYF	TGCGCCAGCAGCCAAGGGTGGGGGACGAGCACAGATACGCAGTATTTT
few	TRBV28	TRBJ2-2	TRBD1	CASSPFEGQGSPGELFF	TGTGCCAGCAGCCCGTTTGAGGGACAGGGCTCCCCCGGGGAGCTGTTTTTT
NA	TRBV7-2	TRBJ1-3	TRBD1	CASSFDRGSGNTIYF	TGTGCCAGCAGCTTCGACAGGGGTTCTGGAAACACCATATATTTT
NA	TRBV11-2	TRBJ2-1	NA	CASRDSSGGHYNEQFF	TGTGCCAGCAGAGATAGTAGCGGAGGACACTACAATGAGCAGTTCTTC
many	TRBV19	TRBJ1-5	NA	CASSIVGGHQPQHF	TGTGCCAGTAGTATAGTAGGAGGGCATCAGCCCCAGCATTTT
few	TRBV12-3/TRBV12-4	TRBJ2-1	TRBD2	CATRLAAGNEQFF	TGTGCCACCAGACTAGCGGCCGGCAATGAGCAGTTCTTC
NA	TRBV10-3	TRBJ1-1	NA	CATSGAQDEAFF	TGTGCCACCTCAGGGGCGCAAGATGAAGCTTTCTTT
few	TRBV13	TRBJ1-5	NA	CASSLLTQPQHF	TGTGCCAGCAGCTTATTGACTCAGCCCCAGCATTTT